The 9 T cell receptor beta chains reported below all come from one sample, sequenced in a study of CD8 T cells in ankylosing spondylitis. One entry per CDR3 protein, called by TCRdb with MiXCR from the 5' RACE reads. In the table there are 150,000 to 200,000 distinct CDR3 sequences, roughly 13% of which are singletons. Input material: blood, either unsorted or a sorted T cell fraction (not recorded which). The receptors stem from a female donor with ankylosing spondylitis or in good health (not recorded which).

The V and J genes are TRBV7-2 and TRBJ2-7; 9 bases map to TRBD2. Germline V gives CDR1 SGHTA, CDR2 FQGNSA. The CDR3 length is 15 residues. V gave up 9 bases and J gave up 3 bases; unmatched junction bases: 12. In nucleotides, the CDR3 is TGTGCCAGTTCATCGGGGCGGGAGGGCCTCTACGAGCAGTACTTC. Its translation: CASSSGREGLYEQYF.

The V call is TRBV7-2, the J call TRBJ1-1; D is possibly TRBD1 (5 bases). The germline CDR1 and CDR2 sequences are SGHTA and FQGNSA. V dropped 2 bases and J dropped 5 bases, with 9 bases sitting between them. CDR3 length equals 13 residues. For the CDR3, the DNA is TGTGCCAGCAGCTTACCTCAGGGTACTGAAGCTTTCTTT. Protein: CASSLPQGTEAFF.

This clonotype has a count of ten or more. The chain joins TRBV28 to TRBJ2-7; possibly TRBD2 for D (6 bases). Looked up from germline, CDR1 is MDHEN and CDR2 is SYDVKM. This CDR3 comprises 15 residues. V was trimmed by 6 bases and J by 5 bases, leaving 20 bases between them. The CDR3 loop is CASSSSSGRGNEQYF. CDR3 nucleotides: TGTGCCAGCAGCTCCAGCTCAGGGCGGGGAAACGAGCAGTACTTC.

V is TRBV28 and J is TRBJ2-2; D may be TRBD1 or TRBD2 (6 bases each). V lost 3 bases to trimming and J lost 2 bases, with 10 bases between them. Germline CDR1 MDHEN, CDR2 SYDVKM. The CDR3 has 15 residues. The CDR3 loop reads CASSLAGQNTGELFF. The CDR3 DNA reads TGTGCCAGCAGTTTGGCGGGACAAAACACCGGGGAGCTGTTTTTT.

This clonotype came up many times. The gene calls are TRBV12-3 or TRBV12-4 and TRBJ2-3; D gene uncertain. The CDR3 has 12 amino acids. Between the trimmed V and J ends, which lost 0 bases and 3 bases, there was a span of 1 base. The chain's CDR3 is CASSLATDTQYF. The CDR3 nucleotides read TGTGCCAGCAGTTTAGCTACAGATACGCAGTATTTT.

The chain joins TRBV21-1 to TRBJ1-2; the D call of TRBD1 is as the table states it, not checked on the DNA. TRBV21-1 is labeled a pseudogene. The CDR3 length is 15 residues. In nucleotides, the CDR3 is TGTGCCAGCCACTGCCTACCCGGGGGAAGCTATGGCTACACCTTC. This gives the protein CASHCLPGGSYGYTF.

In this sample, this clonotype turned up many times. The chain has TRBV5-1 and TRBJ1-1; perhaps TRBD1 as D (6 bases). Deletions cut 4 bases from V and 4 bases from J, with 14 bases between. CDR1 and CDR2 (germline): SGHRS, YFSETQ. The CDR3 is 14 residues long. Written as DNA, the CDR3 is TGCGCCAGCAGCCCCCGACAGGAGGTCACTGAAGCTTTCTTT. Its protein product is CASSPRQEVTEAFF.

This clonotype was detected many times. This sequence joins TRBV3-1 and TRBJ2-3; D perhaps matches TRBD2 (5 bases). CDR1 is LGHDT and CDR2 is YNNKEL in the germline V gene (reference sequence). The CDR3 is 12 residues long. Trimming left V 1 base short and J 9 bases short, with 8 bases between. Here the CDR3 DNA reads TGTGCCAGCAGCCAAGGAGAGCGGACGCAGTATTTT. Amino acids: CASSQGERTQYF.

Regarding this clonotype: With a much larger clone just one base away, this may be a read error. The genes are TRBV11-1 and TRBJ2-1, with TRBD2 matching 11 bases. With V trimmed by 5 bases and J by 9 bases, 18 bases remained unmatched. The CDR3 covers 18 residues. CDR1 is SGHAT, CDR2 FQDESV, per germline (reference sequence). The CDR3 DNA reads TGTGCCAGCAGCCTCCCCCCGCGACTAGCGGGACTGAACAGTGAGCAGTTCTTC. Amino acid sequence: CASSLPPRLAGLNSEQFF.